These T cell receptor beta chains were read from a single sample in a study of T cells after yellow fever vaccination. From the 5' RACE reads, TCRdb called clonotypes with MiXCR, one entry per CDR3 protein. The sample records approximately 120,000 distinct CDR3 sequences, approximately 16% being singletons. This specimen consisted of CD8+ T cells sorted from PBMCs, obtained 5 days after the yellow fever booster vaccination. These receptors originate from a man between 18 and 29 years old who received the YFV17D yellow fever vaccine. Each CDR3 is given with its conserved first and last residue. Each record gives: J gene, clone size, D gene, V gene, CDR3 DNA, CDR3 protein. A D gene is named only where the DNA matches it firmly. The listing skips clone size in some rows; elsewhere it reads once, few, many or a size class.

J gene: TRBJ1-3; clone size: few; D gene: .; V gene: TRBV6-6; CDR3 DNA: TGTGCCAGCAAGGCTGGAAACACCATATATTTT; CDR3 protein: CASKAGNTIYF
J gene: TRBJ2-1; clone size: .; D gene: TRBD1; V gene: TRBV15; CDR3 DNA: TGTGCCACCAGCGGACAGGGATCCTACAATGAGCAGTTCTTC; CDR3 protein: CATSGQGSYNEQFF
J gene: TRBJ2-1; clone size: few; D gene: TRBD2; V gene: TRBV7-2; CDR3 DNA: TGTGCCAGCAGCTCAAACGCGGGGGAGACCTACAATGAGCAGTTCTTC; CDR3 protein: CASSSNAGETYNEQFF
J gene: TRBJ2-3; clone size: .; D gene: .; V gene: TRBV18; CDR3 DNA: TGTGCCAGCTCACTCGGACTCGAACTCCGGGATACGCAGTATTTT; CDR3 protein: CASSLGLELRDTQYF
J gene: TRBJ2-3; clone size: few; D gene: TRBD2; V gene: TRBV14; CDR3 DNA: TGTGCCAGCAGCCAAGAATGGGGACTAGCGGGGGGTTTGACCTCCACAGATACGCAGTATTTT; CDR3 protein: CASSQEWGLAGGLTSTDTQYF
J gene: TRBJ2-3; clone size: few; D gene: TRBD1; V gene: TRBV18; CDR3 DNA: TGTGCCAGCTCACCCCGGACAGGAACGACTAGCACAGATACGCAGTATTTT; CDR3 protein: CASSPRTGTTSTDTQYF
J gene: TRBJ2-1; clone size: .; D gene: TRBD2; V gene: TRBV28; CDR3 DNA: TGTGCCAGCAGTTTACGGGGGGGCCTCAATGAGCAGTTCTTC; CDR3 protein: CASSLRGGLNEQFF
J gene: TRBJ2-1; clone size: .; D gene: TRBD1; V gene: TRBV27; CDR3 DNA: TGTGCCAGCAGGGGGGACAGCCTTACAGGCGAGCAGTTCTTC; CDR3 protein: CASRGDSLTGEQFF
J gene: TRBJ2-2; clone size: few; D gene: .; V gene: TRBV15; CDR3 DNA: TGTGCCACCAGCAGAGATCGGGTCTATGGTAGCCACAGGGAGCTGTTTTTT; CDR3 protein: CATSRDRVYGSHRELFF
J gene: TRBJ2-3; clone size: .; D gene: TRBD1; V gene: TRBV5-1; CDR3 DNA: TGCGCCAGCAGACCGGGACAGAACACAGATACGCAGTATTTT; CDR3 protein: CASRPGQNTDTQYF
J gene: TRBJ1-5; clone size: few; D gene: .; V gene: TRBV4-3; CDR3 DNA: TGCGCCAGCAGCCAAGCAAGACAAACAGGTCAGCCCCAGCATTTT; CDR3 protein: CASSQARQTGQPQHF
J gene: TRBJ2-1; clone size: .; D gene: .; V gene: TRBV29-1; CDR3 DNA: TGCAGCGTTGACCGCCTCCAAATCCCGTCCAATGAGCAGTTCTTC; CDR3 protein: CSVDRLQIPSNEQFF
J gene: TRBJ2-3; clone size: .; D gene: TRBD2; V gene: TRBV29-1; CDR3 DNA: TGCAGCGTGGGGAGCGGGAACACAGATACGCAGTATTTT; CDR3 protein: CSVGSGNTDTQYF
J gene: TRBJ2-2; clone size: few; D gene: .; V gene: TRBV29-1; CDR3 DNA: TGCAGCGTTGTTCTGTCGGCTACCGGGGAGCTGTTTTTT; CDR3 protein: CSVVLSATGELFF
J gene: TRBJ1-3; clone size: few; D gene: .; V gene: TRBV4-3; CDR3 DNA: TGCGCCAGCAGCCAAGACGGCAGAAATGGAAACACCATATATTTT; CDR3 protein: CASSQDGRNGNTIYF
J gene: TRBJ1-2; clone size: few; D gene: .; V gene: TRBV9; CDR3 DNA: TGTGCCAGCAGCGTAGTCTCAGGGGACTATGGCTACACCTTC; CDR3 protein: CASSVVSGDYGYTF
J gene: TRBJ2-7; clone size: .; D gene: .; V gene: TRBV4-1; CDR3 DNA: TGCGCCAGCAGCCAACAGCGTACCTCCTACGAGCAGTACTTC; CDR3 protein: CASSQQRTSYEQYF
J gene: TRBJ1-1; clone size: few; D gene: .; V gene: TRBV29-1; CDR3 DNA: TGCAGCGTTGCGGTCGGGTGGACAGTGAACACTGAAGCTTTCTTT; CDR3 protein: CSVAVGWTVNTEAFF
J gene: TRBJ2-1; clone size: few; D gene: .; V gene: TRBV7-8; CDR3 DNA: TGTGCCAGCAGCTCGCAACTGGGGGATAGTGGGGATGAGCAGTTCTTC; CDR3 protein: CASSSQLGDSGDEQFF
J gene: TRBJ2-3; clone size: .; D gene: .; V gene: TRBV7-9; CDR3 DNA: TGTGCCAGCAGCTCCCCCGGACGTCCCACAGATACGCAGTATTTT; CDR3 protein: CASSSPGRPTDTQYF
J gene: TRBJ2-7; clone size: .; D gene: TRBD2; V gene: TRBV4-3; CDR3 DNA: TGCGCCAGCAGCCAAGACGCTAGCGGAGCCTACGAGCAGTACTTC; CDR3 protein: CASSQDASGAYEQYF
J gene: TRBJ2-7; clone size: .; D gene: TRBD1; V gene: TRBV7-9; CDR3 DNA: TGTGCCAGCAGCTCCGTGGGACAGGGGGGCCAATATGGTGAGCAGTACTTC; CDR3 protein: CASSSVGQGGQYGEQYF
J gene: TRBJ2-5; clone size: few; D gene: .; V gene: TRBV7-8; CDR3 DNA: TGTGCCAGCAGCGATCTCGGGACAATCCAAGAGACCCAGTACTTC; CDR3 protein: CASSDLGTIQETQYF
J gene: TRBJ2-2; clone size: few; D gene: .; V gene: TRBV15; CDR3 DNA: TGTGCCACCAGCAGAGTACAGGCCAACACCGGGGAGCTGTTTTTT; CDR3 protein: CATSRVQANTGELFF
J gene: TRBJ2-5; clone size: many; D gene: TRBD2; V gene: TRBV2; CDR3 DNA: TGTGCCAGCAGTGAAGTTCTAGCGGGGGCCCAAGAGACCCAGTACTTC; CDR3 protein: CASSEVLAGAQETQYF
J gene: TRBJ1-4; clone size: few; D gene: .; V gene: TRBV20-1; CDR3 DNA: TGCAGTGCTAGGCGGACAGAAAATAATGAAAAACTGTTTTTT; CDR3 protein: CSARRTENNEKLFF
J gene: TRBJ2-3; clone size: .; D gene: TRBD1; V gene: TRBV29-1; CDR3 DNA: TGCAGCGTTGAGTCGGACAGGGGCACAGATACGCAGTATTTT; CDR3 protein: CSVESDRGTDTQYF
J gene: TRBJ1-6; clone size: .; D gene: .; V gene: TRBV7-8; CDR3 DNA: TGTGCCAGCAGCTTAAAGCTCATCTCGCCCGGCTCCTATAATTCACCCCTCCACTTT; CDR3 protein: CASSLKLISPGSYNSPLHF
J gene: TRBJ1-1; clone size: .; D gene: .; V gene: TRBV3-1; CDR3 DNA: TGTGCCAGCAGCCAGAGGGCAGGGTCGAACACTGAAGCTTTCTTT; CDR3 protein: CASSQRAGSNTEAFF
J gene: TRBJ2-3; clone size: .; D gene: TRBD2; V gene: TRBV6-1; CDR3 DNA: TGTGCCAGCAGTGCAGAAACCGGGTTAGCGGGGGGTGCAGATACGCAGTATTTT; CDR3 protein: CASSAETGLAGGADTQYF
J gene: TRBJ2-7; clone size: few; D gene: TRBD1; V gene: TRBV5-1; CDR3 DNA: TGCGCCAGCAGCCGTCCCGGGACAGGGGCTTACGAGCAGTACTTC; CDR3 protein: CASSRPGTGAYEQYF
J gene: TRBJ2-2; clone size: few; D gene: TRBD1; V gene: TRBV20-1; CDR3 DNA: TGCAGTGCTATGGACAGGAGCACCGGGGAGCTGTTTTTT; CDR3 protein: CSAMDRSTGELFF
J gene: TRBJ2-3; clone size: few; D gene: TRBD1; V gene: TRBV19; CDR3 DNA: TGTGCCAGTAGTGCACGGACAGGGGGGGCAGATACGCAGTATTTT; CDR3 protein: CASSARTGGADTQYF
J gene: TRBJ2-7; clone size: .; D gene: .; V gene: TRBV6-2/TRBV6-3; CDR3 DNA: TGTGCCAGCAGCGTCGGAGGGGGAACTAGCTCCTACGAGCAGTACTTC; CDR3 protein: CASSVGGGTSSYEQYF
J gene: TRBJ2-6; clone size: .; D gene: .; V gene: TRBV7-8; CDR3 DNA: TGTGCCAGCAGCTTATCCAGGTCCTCTGGGGCCAACGTCCTGACTTTC; CDR3 protein: CASSLSRSSGANVLTF
J gene: TRBJ2-7; clone size: few; D gene: TRBD1; V gene: TRBV4-2; CDR3 DNA: TGTGCCAGCAGCCAAGTGGGGAACAGGGGGTCAATCTACGAGCAGTACTTC; CDR3 protein: CASSQVGNRGSIYEQYF
J gene: TRBJ2-3; clone size: .; D gene: .; V gene: TRBV20-1; CDR3 DNA: TGCAGTGCTAGAGATCGGGTGCGGTTCACAGATACGCAGTATTTT; CDR3 protein: CSARDRVRFTDTQYF
J gene: TRBJ1-2; clone size: .; D gene: .; V gene: TRBV14; CDR3 DNA: TGTGCCAGCAGCCGGACGGTCCTAGGCGCGGCAAAATATGGCTACACCTTC; CDR3 protein: CASSRTVLGAAKYGYTF
J gene: TRBJ2-3; clone size: few; D gene: .; V gene: TRBV29-1; CDR3 DNA: TGCAGCGAGGCTAGGGGCACAGATACGCAGTATTTT; CDR3 protein: CSEARGTDTQYF
J gene: TRBJ2-7; clone size: many; D gene: .; V gene: TRBV7-9; CDR3 DNA: TGTGCCAGCAGCTTAGGTGTGGGGAGCTCCTACGAGCAGTACTTC; CDR3 protein: CASSLGVGSSYEQYF
J gene: TRBJ2-3; clone size: few; D gene: TRBD2; V gene: TRBV7-9; CDR3 DNA: TGTGCCAGCAGTTCTCCTGGGACTAGCGGTCTCACAGATACGCAGTATTTT; CDR3 protein: CASSSPGTSGLTDTQYF
J gene: TRBJ2-1; clone size: few; D gene: .; V gene: TRBV7-2; CDR3 DNA: TGTGCCAGCAGCTTGTTTTCCGATTACAATGAGCAGTTCTTC; CDR3 protein: CASSLFSDYNEQFF
J gene: TRBJ2-1; clone size: .; D gene: TRBD1; V gene: TRBV4-3; CDR3 DNA: TGCGCCAGCAGCCAAGGAGGGGGCCTTGAGCAGTTCTTC; CDR3 protein: CASSQGGGLEQFF
J gene: TRBJ2-7; clone size: .; D gene: .; V gene: TRBV6-2/TRBV6-3; CDR3 DNA: TGTGCCAGCAGGGAAGGTTACGAGCAGTACTTC; CDR3 protein: CASREGYEQYF
J gene: TRBJ2-3; clone size: .; D gene: .; V gene: TRBV29-1; CDR3 DNA: TGCAGCGTTGAAGGGGGGAGGCAGGTCTTAGGGGCAGATACGCAGTATTTT; CDR3 protein: CSVEGGRQVLGADTQYF
J gene: TRBJ2-5; clone size: .; D gene: .; V gene: TRBV7-8; CDR3 DNA: TGTGCCAGCAGCGACGAGTCTACAGGGTGGGGGACCCAGTACTTC; CDR3 protein: CASSDESTGWGTQYF
J gene: TRBJ2-5; clone size: few; D gene: .; V gene: TRBV15; CDR3 DNA: TGTGCCACCAGCCCCTACCCCGGGGGACAAGAGACCCAGTACTTC; CDR3 protein: CATSPYPGGQETQYF
J gene: TRBJ2-3; clone size: .; D gene: TRBD1; V gene: TRBV4-2; CDR3 DNA: TGTGCCAGCAGCCCGAGGGAGACAGGGGGCCCCACAGATACGCAGTATTTT; CDR3 protein: CASSPRETGGPTDTQYF
J gene: TRBJ2-1; clone size: .; D gene: TRBD1; V gene: TRBV29-1; CDR3 DNA: TGCAGCGCTACAGGGGGCCGGTCGGTCGAGCAGTTCTTC; CDR3 protein: CSATGGRSVEQFF
J gene: TRBJ2-3; clone size: few; D gene: .; V gene: TRBV2; CDR3 DNA: TGTGCCAGAAACAAAGGCACAGATACGCAGTATTTT; CDR3 protein: CARNKGTDTQYF
J gene: TRBJ2-3; clone size: .; D gene: TRBD2; V gene: TRBV15; CDR3 DNA: TGTGCCACCAGCAGGGGGACTAGCGGGGGCGCAGATACGCAGTATTTT; CDR3 protein: CATSRGTSGGADTQYF
J gene: TRBJ2-3; clone size: few; D gene: TRBD1; V gene: TRBV4-1; CDR3 DNA: TGCGCCAGCAGCCAAGAGAAGACAGGGCAGGATACGCAGTATTTT; CDR3 protein: CASSQEKTGQDTQYF
J gene: TRBJ1-1; clone size: .; D gene: .; V gene: TRBV9; CDR3 DNA: TGTGCCAGCCAAGACCCGGGGGCCGGCACTGAAGCTTTCTTT; CDR3 protein: CASQDPGAGTEAFF
J gene: TRBJ1-5; clone size: few; D gene: .; V gene: TRBV6-2/TRBV6-3; CDR3 DNA: TGTGCCAGCAGTTATGTGGTCAATCAGCCCCAGCATTTT; CDR3 protein: CASSYVVNQPQHF
J gene: TRBJ2-7; clone size: few; D gene: .; V gene: TRBV14; CDR3 DNA: TGTGCCAGCAGCCCCCTATACGATTACGAGCAGTACTTC; CDR3 protein: CASSPLYDYEQYF
J gene: TRBJ2-5; clone size: .; D gene: .; V gene: TRBV7-3; CDR3 DNA: TGTGCCAGCAGCTTAAACGGGGACCGAGAGACCCAGTACTTC; CDR3 protein: CASSLNGDRETQYF
J gene: TRBJ2-7; clone size: many; D gene: .; V gene: TRBV29-1; CDR3 DNA: TGCAGCGTTCGGGACATCTCCTACGAGCAGTACTTC; CDR3 protein: CSVRDISYEQYF
J gene: TRBJ1-1; clone size: few; D gene: .; V gene: TRBV9; CDR3 DNA: TGTGCCAGCAGCGTAGCTAGGGACACTGAAGCTTTCTTT; CDR3 protein: CASSVARDTEAFF
J gene: TRBJ2-1; clone size: .; D gene: .; V gene: TRBV6-2/TRBV6-3; CDR3 DNA: TGTGCCAGCAGTTACGGACAGGGGACTAGACTGAGCTCCTACAATGAGCAGTTCTTC; CDR3 protein: CASSYGQGTRLSSYNEQFF